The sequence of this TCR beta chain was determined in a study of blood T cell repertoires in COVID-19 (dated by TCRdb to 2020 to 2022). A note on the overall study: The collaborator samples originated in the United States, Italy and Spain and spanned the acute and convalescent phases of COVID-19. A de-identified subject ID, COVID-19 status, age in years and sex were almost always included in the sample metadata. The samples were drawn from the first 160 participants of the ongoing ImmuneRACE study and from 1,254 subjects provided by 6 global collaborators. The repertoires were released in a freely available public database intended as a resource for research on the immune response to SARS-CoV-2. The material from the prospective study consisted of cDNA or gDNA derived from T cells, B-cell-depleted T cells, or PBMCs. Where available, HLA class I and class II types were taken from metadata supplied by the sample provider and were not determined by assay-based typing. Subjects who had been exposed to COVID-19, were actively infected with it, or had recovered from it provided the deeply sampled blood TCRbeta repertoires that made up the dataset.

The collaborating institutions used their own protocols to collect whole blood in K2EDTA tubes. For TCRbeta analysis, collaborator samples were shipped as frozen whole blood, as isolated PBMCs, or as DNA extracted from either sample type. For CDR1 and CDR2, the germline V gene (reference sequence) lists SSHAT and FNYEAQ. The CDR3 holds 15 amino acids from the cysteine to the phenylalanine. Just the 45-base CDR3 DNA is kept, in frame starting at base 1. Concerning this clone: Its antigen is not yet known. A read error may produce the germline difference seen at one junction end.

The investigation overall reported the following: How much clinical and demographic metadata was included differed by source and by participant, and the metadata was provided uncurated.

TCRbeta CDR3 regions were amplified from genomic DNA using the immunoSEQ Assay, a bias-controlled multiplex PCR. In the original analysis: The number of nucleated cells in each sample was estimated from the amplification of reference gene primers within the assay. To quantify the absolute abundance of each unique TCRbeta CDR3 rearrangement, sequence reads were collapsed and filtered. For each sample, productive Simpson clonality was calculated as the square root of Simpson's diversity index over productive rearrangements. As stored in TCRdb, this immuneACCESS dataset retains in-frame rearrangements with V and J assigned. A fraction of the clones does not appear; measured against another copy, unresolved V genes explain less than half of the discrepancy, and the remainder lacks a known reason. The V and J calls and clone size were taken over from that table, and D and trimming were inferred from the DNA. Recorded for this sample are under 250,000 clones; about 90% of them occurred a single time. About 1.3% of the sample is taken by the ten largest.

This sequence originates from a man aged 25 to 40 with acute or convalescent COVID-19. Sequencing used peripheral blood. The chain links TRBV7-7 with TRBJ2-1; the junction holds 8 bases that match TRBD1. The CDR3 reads CASSLRGLPGHEQFF. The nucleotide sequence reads TGTGCTAGCAGCCTCAGGGGGCTCCCTGGGCATGAGCAGTTCTTC.